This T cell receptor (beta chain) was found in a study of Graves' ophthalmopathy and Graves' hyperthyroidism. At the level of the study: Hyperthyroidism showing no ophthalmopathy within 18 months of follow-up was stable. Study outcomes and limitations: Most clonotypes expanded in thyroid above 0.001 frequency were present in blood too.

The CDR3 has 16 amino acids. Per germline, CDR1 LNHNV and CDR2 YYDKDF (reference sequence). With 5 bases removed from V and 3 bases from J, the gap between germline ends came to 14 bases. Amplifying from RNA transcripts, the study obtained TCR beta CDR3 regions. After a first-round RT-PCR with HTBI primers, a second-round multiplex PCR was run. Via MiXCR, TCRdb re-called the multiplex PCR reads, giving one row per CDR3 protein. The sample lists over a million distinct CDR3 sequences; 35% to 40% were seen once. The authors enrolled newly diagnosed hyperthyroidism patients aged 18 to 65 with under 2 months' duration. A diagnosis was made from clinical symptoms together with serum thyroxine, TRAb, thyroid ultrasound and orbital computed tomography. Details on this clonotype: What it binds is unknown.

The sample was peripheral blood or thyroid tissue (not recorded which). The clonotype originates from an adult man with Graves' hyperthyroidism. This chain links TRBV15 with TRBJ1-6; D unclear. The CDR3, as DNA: TGTGCCACCAGCCGCTCCGGGCAGCTCTATAATTCACCCCTCCACTTT. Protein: CATSRSGQLYNSPLHF.